This TCR beta chain appears in the sequencing data of a study of cytomegalovirus exposure and HLA in healthy donors. The germline CDR1 and CDR2 sequences are SGHVS and FQNEAQ. The CDR3 is 17 residues long. V shed 3 bases and J 4 bases; nucleotides not matched to a gene: 10. PCR used 60 Vbeta primers and 13 Jbeta primers. Using immunoSEQ multiplex PCR, the repertoire was profiled, and TCRdb retains in-frame clones only, with some absent. This table holds approximately 190,000 clones, approximately 78% found once. This TCR came from a woman aged 18-30 years in good health and CMV-seronegative. This chain connects TRBV7-8 to TRBJ1-3; 9 nucleotides match TRBD1. The sequenced material came from PBMCs. Here the CDR3 DNA reads TGTGCCAGCAGCTTCCGGGACAGGGAGCTTCTCGGAAACACCATATATTTT. Encoded protein: CASSFRDRELLGNTIYF.